Sequencing of this T cell receptor beta chain was carried out in a study of blood T cell repertoires in COVID-19. The wider study: Acute-phase and convalescent COVID-19 samples originated in the United States, Italy and Spain. In each case, the material was cDNA or gDNA derived from T cells, B-cell-depleted T cells, or PBMCs.

Authors' analysis steps: Using reference gene primer amplification, nucleated cell counts were estimated. Generated by immunoSEQ multiplex PCR, the TCRdb table keeps only in-frame clones and is missing some. V, J and clone size were drawn from that table, and D and trimming were deduced from the DNA. The data contain some 140,000 clones, around 84% of them singletons. The CDR3 has 16 amino acids. Trimming removed 3 bases at V and 0 bases at J, with 14 bases between. CDR1 and CDR2 from the germline V gene are LNHDA and SQIVND (reference sequence). Ages ranged from roughly 18 to 95 years, with residence in fewer than 25 US areas.

The chain has TRBV19 and TRBJ1-1, with D uncertain. The receptor comes from a man aged 35 to 55 with acute COVID-19. The sequenced material came from PBMCs or T cells enriched from blood (not recorded which). For the CDR3, the DNA is TGTGCCAGTAGTATGGGTACGGGTAAGATGAACACTGAAGCTTTCTTT. Its translation is CASSMGTGKMNTEAFF.